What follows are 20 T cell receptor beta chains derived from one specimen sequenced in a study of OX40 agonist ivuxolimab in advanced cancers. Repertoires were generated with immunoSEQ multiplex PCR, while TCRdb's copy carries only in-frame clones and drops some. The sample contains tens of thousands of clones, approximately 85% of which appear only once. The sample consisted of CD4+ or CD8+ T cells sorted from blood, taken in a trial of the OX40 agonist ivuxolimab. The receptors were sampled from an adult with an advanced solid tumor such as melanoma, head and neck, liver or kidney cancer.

CDR3 bases: TGCAGCGCTGGGACTAGCCTGAACACCGGGGAGCTGTTTTTT. Its protein product is CSAGTSLNTGELFF. V is TRBV29-1 and J is TRBJ2-2; 9 nucleotides match TRBD2. This CDR3 is built from 14 residues. V lost 7 bases, J lost 1 base, and 4 bases stayed unmatched. Germline loops: CDR1 SQVTM, CDR2 ANQGSEA.

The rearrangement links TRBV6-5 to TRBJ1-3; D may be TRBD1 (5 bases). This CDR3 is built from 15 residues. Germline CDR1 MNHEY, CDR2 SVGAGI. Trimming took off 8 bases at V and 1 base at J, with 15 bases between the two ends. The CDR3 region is CASATGRKSGNTIYF. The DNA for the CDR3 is TGTGCCAGCGCCACGGGACGCAAATCTGGAAACACCATATATTTT.

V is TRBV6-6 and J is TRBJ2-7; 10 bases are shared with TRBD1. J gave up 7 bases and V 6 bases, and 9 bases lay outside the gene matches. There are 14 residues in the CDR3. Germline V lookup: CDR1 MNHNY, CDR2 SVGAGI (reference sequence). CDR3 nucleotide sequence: TGTGCCAGCAGCCGACAGGGGGCGGGGGGAGAGCAGTACTTC. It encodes CASSRQGAGGEQYF.

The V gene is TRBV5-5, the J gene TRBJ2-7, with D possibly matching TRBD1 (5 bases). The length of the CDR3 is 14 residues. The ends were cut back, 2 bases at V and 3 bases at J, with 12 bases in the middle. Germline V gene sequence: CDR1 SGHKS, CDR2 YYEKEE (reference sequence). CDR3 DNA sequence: TGTGCCAGCAGCTTACCTGGGGCAAACTACGAGCAGTACTTC. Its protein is CASSLPGANYEQYF.

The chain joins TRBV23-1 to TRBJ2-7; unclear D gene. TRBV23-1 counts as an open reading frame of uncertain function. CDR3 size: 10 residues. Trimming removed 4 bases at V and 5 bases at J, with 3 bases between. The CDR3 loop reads CASSRNEQYF. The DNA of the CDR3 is TGCGCCAGCAGTCGTAACGAGCAGTACTTC.

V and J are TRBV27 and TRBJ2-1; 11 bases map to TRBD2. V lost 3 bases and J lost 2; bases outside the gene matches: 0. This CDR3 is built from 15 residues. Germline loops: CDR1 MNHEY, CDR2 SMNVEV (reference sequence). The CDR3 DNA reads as TGTGCCAGCAGTTTTAGCGGGAGGGCCTACAATGAGCAGTTCTTC. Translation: CASSFSGRAYNEQFF.

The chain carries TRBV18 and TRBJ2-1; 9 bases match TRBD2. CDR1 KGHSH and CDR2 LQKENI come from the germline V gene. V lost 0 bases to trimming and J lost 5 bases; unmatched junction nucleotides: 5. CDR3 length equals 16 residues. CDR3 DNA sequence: TGTGCCAGCTCACCACCCCGACTAGCGGATCACAATGAGCAGTTCTTC. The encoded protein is CASSPPRLADHNEQFF.

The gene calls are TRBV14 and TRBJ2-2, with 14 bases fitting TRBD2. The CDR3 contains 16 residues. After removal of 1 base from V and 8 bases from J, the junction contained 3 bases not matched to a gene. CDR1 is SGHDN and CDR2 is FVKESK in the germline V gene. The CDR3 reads CASSQGTSGRIGELFF. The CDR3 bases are TGTGCCAGCAGCCAAGGGACTAGCGGGAGGATAGGGGAGCTGTTTTTT.

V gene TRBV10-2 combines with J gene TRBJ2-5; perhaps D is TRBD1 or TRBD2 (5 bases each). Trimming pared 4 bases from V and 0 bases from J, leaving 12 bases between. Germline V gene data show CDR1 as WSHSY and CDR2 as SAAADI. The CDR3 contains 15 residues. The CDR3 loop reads CASSASGTNQETQYF. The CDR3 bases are TGCGCCAGCAGTGCTTCCGGGACCAACCAAGAGACCCAGTACTTC.

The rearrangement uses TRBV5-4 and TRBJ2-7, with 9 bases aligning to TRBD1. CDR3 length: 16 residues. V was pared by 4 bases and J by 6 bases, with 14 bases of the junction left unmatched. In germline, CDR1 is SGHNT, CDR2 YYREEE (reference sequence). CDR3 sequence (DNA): TGTGCCAGCAGCATGGGGGGAGGACAGGGGACAGGCGAGCAGTACTTC. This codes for CASSMGGGQGTGEQYF.

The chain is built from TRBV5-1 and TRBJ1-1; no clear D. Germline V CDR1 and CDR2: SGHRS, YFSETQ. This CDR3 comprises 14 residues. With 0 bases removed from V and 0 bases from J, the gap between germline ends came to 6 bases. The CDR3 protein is CASSLGPMNTEAFF. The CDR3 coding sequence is TGCGCCAGCAGCTTGGGCCCCATGAACACTGAAGCTTTCTTT.

CDR3 residues: CSVGAAKNIQYF. CDR3 nucleotide sequence: TGCAGCGTTGGGGCAGCCAAAAACATTCAGTACTTC. V gene TRBV29-1 combines with J gene TRBJ2-4; D gene unclear. Germline values: CDR1 SQVTM, CDR2 ANQGSEA. The V end was cut by 4 bases, the J end by 0 bases, with 4 bases between. The CDR3 is 12 residues long. Together with reference TRBV29-1 and TRBJ2-4, the CDR3 gives the full variable domain: SAVISQKPSRDICQRGTSLTIQCQVDSQVTMMFWYRQQPGQSLTLIATANQGSEATYESGFVIDKFPISRPNLTFSTLTVSNMSPEDSSIYLCSVGAAKNIQYFGAGTRLSVL.

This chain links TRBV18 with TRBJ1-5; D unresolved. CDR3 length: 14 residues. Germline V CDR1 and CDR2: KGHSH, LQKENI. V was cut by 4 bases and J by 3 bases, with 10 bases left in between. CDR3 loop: CASSLFGSNQPQHF. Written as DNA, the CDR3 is TGTGCCAGCTCACTTTTTGGTTCCAATCAGCCCCAGCATTTT.

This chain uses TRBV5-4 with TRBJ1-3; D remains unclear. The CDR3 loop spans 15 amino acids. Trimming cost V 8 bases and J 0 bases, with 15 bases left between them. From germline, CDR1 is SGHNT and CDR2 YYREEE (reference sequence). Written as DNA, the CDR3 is TGTGCCAGTAGCACTGGGTCGTTCTCTGGAAACACCATATATTTT. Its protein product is CASSTGSFSGNTIYF. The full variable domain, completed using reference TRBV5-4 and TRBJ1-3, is ETGVTQSPTHLIKTRGQQVTLRCSSQSGHNTVSWYQQALGQGPQFIFQYYREEENGRGNFPPRFSGLQFPNYSSELNVNALELDDSALYLCASSTGSFSGNTIYFGEGSWLTVV.

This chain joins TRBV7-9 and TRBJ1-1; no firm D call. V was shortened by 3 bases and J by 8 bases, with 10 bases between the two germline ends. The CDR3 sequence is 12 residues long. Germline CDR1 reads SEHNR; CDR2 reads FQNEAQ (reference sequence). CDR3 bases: TGTGCCAGCAGCTTCGGGCTCGCGGAAGCTTTCTTT. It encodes CASSFGLAEAFF.

For the CDR3, the DNA is TGTGCCAGCAGTGAAGAGGGCACCGGGGAGCTGTTTTTT. Its protein product is CASSEEGTGELFF. The chain couples TRBV2 to TRBJ2-2; no firm D call. V lost 1 base to trimming and J lost 4 bases, with 4 bases between them. This CDR3 contains 13 residues. Germline values: CDR1 SNHLY, CDR2 FYNNEI.

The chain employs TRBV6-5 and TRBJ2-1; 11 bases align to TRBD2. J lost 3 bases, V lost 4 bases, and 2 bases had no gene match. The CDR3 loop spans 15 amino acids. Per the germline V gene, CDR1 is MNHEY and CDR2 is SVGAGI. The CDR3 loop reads CASSSGLADYNEQFF. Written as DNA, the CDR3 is TGTGCCAGCAGTTCGGGACTAGCGGACTACAATGAGCAGTTCTTC.

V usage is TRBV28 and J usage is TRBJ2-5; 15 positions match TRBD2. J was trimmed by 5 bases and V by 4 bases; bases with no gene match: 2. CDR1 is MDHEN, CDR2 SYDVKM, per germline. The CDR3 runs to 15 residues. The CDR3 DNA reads TGTGCCAGCAGTTACGGACTAGCGGGGGGGGAGACCCAGTACTTC. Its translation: CASSYGLAGGETQYF. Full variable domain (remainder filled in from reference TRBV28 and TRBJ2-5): DVKVTQSSRYLVKRTGEKVFLECVQDMDHENMFWYRQDPGLGLRLIYFSYDVKMKEKGDIPEGYSVSREKKERFSLILESASTNQTSMYLCASSYGLAGGETQYFGPGTRLLVL.

CDR3 amino acids: CASSFRENTQYF. For the CDR3, the DNA is TGTGCCAGCAGCTTCAGGGAGAATACGCAGTATTTT. The chain employs TRBV11-3 and TRBJ2-3, with D perhaps given as TRBD1 or TRBD2 (5 bases each). The length of the CDR3 is 12 residues. Germline V gene sequence: CDR1 SGHNT, CDR2 YENEEA. The V end was cut by 3 bases, the J end by 7 bases, with 8 bases between.

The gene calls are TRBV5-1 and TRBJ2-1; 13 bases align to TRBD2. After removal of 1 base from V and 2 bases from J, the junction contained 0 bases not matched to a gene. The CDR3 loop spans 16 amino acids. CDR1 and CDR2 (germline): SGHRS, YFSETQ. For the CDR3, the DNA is TGCGCCAGCAGCTTGACTAGCGGGAGGGCCTACAATGAGCAGTTCTTC. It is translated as CASSLTSGRAYNEQFF. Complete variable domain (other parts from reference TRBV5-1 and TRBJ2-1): KAGVTQTPRYLIKTRGQQVTLSCSPISGHRSVSWYQQTPGQGLQFLFEYFSETQRNKGNFPGRFSGRQFSNSRSEMNVSTLELGDSALYLCASSLTSGRAYNEQFFGPGTRLTVL.